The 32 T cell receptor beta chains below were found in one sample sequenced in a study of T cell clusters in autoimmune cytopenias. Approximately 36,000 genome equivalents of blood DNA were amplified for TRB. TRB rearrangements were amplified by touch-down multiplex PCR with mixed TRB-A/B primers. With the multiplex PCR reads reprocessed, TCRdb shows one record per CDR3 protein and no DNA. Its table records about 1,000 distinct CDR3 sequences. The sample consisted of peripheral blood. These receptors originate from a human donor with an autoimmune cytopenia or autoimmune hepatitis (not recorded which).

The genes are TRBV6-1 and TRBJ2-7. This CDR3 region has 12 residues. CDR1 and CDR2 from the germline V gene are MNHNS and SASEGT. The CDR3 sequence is CASSSVGDEQYF.

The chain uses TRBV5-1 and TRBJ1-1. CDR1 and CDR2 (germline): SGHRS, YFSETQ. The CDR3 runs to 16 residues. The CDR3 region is CASSSTDQSLNTEAFF. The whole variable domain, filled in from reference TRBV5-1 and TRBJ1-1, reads KAGVTQTPRYLIKTRGQQVTLSCSPISGHRSVSWYQQTPGQGLQFLFEYFSETQRNKGNFPGRFSGRQFSNSRSEMNVSTLELGDSALYLCASSSTDQSLNTEAFFGQGTRLTVV.

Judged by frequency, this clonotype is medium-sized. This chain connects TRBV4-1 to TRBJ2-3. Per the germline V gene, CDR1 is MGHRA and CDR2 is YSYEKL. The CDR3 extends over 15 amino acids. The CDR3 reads CASSQDPQSGDTQYF.

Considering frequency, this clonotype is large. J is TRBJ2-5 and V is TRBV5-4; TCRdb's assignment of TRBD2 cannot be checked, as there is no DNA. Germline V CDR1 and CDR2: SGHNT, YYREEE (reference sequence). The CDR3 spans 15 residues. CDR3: CASSSVAGVQETQYF.

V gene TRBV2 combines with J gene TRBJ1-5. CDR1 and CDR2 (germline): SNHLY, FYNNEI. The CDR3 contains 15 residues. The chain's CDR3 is CASSEDRTGNQPQHF.

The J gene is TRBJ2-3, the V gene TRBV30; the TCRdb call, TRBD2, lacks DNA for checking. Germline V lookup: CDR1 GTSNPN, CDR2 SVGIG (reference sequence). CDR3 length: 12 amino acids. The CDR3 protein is CAWAEGTDTQYF.

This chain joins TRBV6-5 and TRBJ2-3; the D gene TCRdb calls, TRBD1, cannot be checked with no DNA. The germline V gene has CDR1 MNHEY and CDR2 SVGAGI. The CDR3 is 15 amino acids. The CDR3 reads CASSDGTGGANTQYF.

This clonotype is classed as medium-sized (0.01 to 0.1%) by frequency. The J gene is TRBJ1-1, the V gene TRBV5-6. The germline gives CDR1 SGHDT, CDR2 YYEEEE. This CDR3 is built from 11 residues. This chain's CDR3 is CASSLGTEAFF.

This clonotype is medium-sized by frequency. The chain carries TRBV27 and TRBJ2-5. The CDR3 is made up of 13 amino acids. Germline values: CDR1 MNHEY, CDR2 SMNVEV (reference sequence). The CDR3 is CASSLSAWETQYF.

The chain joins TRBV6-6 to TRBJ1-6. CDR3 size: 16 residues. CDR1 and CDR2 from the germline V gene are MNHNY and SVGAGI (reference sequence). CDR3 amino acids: CASSDVSQSKDSPLHF.

The CDR3 loop is CSVEGYSYEQYF. V gene TRBV29-1 combines with J gene TRBJ2-7. The germline V gene has CDR1 SQVTM and CDR2 ANQGSEA. This CDR3 spans 12 amino acids.

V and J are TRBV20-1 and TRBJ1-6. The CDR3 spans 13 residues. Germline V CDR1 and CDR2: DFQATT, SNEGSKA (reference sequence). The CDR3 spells CSAPGRNNSPLHF.

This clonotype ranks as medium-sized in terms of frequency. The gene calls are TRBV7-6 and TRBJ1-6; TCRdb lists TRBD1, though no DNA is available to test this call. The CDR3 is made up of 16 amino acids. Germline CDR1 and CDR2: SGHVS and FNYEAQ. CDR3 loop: CASTSRAQATDSPLHF.

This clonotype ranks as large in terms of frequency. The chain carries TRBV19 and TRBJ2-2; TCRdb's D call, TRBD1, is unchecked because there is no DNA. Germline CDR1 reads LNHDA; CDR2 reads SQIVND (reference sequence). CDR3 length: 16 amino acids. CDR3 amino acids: CASSPLDRGLTGELFF.

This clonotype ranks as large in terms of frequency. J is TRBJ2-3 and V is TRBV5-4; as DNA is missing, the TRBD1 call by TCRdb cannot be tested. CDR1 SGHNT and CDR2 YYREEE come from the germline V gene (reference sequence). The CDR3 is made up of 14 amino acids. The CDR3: CASSLPGSTDTQYF.

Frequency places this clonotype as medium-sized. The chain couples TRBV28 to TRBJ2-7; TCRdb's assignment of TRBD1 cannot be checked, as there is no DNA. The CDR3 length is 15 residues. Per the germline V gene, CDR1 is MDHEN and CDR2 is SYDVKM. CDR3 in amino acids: CASSSLGQGDYEQYF.

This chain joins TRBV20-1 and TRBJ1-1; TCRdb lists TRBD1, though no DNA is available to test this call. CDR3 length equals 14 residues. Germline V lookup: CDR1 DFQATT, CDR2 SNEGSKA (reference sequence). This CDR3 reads CSARDAGLNTEAFF.

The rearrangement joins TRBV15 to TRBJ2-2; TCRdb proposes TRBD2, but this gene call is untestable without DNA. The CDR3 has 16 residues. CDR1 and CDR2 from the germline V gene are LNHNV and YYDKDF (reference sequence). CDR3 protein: CATSRGLASNTGELFF.

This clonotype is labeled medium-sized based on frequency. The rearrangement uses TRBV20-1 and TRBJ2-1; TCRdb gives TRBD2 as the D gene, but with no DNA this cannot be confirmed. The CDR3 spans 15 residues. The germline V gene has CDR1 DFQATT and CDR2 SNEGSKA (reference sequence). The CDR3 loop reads CSAGTSGGLQNEQFF.

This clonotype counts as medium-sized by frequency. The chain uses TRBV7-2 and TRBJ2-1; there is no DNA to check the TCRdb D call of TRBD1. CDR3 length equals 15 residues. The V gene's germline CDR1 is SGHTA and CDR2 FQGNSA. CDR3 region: CASSLRDDSYNEQFF. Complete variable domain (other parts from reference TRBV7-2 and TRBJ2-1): GAGVSQSPSNKVTEKGKDVELRCDPISGHTALYWYRQSLGQGLEFLIYFQGNSAPDKSGLPSDRFSAERTGGSVSTLTIQRTQQEDSAVYLCASSLRDDSYNEQFFGPGTRLTVL.

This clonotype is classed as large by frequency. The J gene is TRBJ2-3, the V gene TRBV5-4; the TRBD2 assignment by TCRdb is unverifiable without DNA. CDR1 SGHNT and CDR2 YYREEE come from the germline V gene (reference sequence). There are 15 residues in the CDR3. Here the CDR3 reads CASSLGGASTDTQYF. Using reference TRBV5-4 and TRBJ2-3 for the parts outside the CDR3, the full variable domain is ETGVTQSPTHLIKTRGQQVTLRCSSQSGHNTVSWYQQALGQGPQFIFQYYREEENGRGNFPPRFSGLQFPNYSSELNVNALELDDSALYLCASSLGGASTDTQYFGPGTRLTVL.

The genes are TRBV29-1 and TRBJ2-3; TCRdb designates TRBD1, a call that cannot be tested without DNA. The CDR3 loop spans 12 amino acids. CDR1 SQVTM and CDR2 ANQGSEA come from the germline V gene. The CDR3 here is CSDRTNTDTQYF.

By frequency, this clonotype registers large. The CDR3: CSASPGVSTDTQYF. The genes are TRBV20-1 and TRBJ2-3; as DNA is missing, the TRBD1 call by TCRdb cannot be tested. Germline V gives CDR1 DFQATT, CDR2 SNEGSKA (reference sequence). The CDR3 consists of 14 residues.

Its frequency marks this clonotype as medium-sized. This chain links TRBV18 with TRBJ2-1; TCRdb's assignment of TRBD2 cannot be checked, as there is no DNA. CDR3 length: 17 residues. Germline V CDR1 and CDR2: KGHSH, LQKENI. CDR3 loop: CASSPPKASGFYNEQFF. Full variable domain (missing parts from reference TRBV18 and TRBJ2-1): NAGVMQNPRHLVRRRGQEARLRCSPMKGHSHVYWYRQLPEEGLKFMVYLQKENIIDESGMPKERFSAEFPKEGPSILRIQQVVRGDSAAYFCASSPPKASGFYNEQFFGPGTRLTVL.

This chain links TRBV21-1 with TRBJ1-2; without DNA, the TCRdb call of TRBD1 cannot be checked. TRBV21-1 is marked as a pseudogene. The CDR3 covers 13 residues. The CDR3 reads CASSPGTGYGYTF.

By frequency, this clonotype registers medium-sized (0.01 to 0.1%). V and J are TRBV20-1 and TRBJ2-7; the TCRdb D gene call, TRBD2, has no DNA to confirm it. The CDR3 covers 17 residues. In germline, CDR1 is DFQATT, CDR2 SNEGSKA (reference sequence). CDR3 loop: CSARDLKTSGGGYEQYF.

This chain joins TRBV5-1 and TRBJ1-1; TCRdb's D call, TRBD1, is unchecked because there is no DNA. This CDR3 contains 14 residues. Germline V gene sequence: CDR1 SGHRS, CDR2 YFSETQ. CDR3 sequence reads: CASSDTQGDTEAFF. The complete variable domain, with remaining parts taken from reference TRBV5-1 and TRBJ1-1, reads KAGVTQTPRYLIKTRGQQVTLSCSPISGHRSVSWYQQTPGQGLQFLFEYFSETQRNKGNFPGRFSGRQFSNSRSEMNVSTLELGDSALYLCASSDTQGDTEAFFGQGTRLTVV.

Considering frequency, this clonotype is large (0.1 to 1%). CDR3: CASSLGQGTFSGANVLTF. This chain uses TRBV27 with TRBJ2-6; TCRdb's D gene call, TRBD1, goes unchecked for lack of DNA. The CDR3 is 18 amino acids. The germline V gene encodes CDR1 MNHEY and CDR2 SMNVEV (reference sequence).

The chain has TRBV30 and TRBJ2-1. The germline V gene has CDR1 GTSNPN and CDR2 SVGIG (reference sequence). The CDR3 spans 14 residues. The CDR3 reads CAWSVLGRYNEQFF.

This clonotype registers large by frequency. CDR3 sequence: CASSPSRTYNSPLHF. This chain connects TRBV19 to TRBJ1-6. This CDR3 region has 15 residues. CDR1 and CDR2 (germline): LNHDA, SQIVND (reference sequence). Full variable domain (remainder filled in from reference TRBV19 and TRBJ1-6): DGGITQSPKYLFRKEGQNVTLSCEQNLNHDAMYWYRQDPGQGLRLIYYSQIVNDFQKGDIAEGYSVSREKKESFPLTVTSAQKNPTAFYLCASSPSRTYNSPLHFGNGTRLTVT.

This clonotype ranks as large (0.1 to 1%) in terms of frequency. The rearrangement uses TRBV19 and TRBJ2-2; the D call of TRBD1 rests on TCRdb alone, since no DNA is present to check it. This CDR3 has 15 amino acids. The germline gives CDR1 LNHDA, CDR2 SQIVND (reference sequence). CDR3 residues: CASSIRGVNTGELFF.

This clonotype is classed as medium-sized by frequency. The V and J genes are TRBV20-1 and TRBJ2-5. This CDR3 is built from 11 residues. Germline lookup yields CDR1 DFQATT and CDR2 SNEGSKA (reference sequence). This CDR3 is CSARPQETQYF.